This T cell receptor (beta chain) was profiled in a study of human T cells and chemical hapten exposure. Study context: Largely, small differences in pooled library volume made per-sample TCR yields vary.

Described time point: patch test 1, 2 weeks after DPC sensitization. The treatment is: therapeutic diphenylcyclopropenone sensitization with weekly scalp DPC. Phlebotomy was performed prior to application of every patch test. Via MiXCR, TCRdb re-called the RACE reads, giving one row per CDR3 protein. The data contain about 71,000 distinct CDR3 sequences, 9.8% of them singletons. Whole-study findings and limits: Expanded TCRs made up significantly more big CDR3 similarity clusters than controls did. The study found that DPC sensitization did not change TCRs above 1 in 1000 frequency.

This clonotype was detected ten times or more. Antigen specificity is unknown. The CDR3 totals 14 residues. Between the trimmed V and J ends, which lost 8 bases and 1 base, there was a span of 11 bases. Germline V CDR1 and CDR2: SNHLY, FYNNEI. The receptor was derived from a woman aged 40 to 50 with alopecia areata. Some clones in this sample may be carry-over from other donors' samples. This rearrangement joins TRBV2 to TRBJ2-2; D is unclear. Sequenced here: whole blood, sampled in connection with sensitization to the hapten diphenylcyclopropenone (DPC). The CDR3 DNA is TGTGCCAGCCAAGCCCCAGGGAACACCGGGGAGCTGTTTTTT. Protein product: CASQAPGNTGELFF.